This TCR beta chain was found in a study of cytomegalovirus exposure and HLA in healthy donors. Turning to the study itself: Roughly 180 million T cells yielded some 100 million unique TCR beta sequences, as an earlier analysis found.

Both 60 Vbeta primers and 13 Jbeta primers went into the PCR. This table comes from immunoSEQ multiplex PCR, and its TCRdb copy is limited to in-frame clones, with some not included. The sample lists some 110,000 clones, around 82% occurring once. The V gene lost 0 bases and the J gene lost 5 bases, with 23 bases spanning the gap. The CDR3 spans 19 residues. The V gene's germline CDR1 is SGDLS and CDR2 YYNGEE. About this clone: The antigen is not known.

Findings and limits, study-wide: Trimming of TCR beta V- and J-genes showed a link, identified in a later analysis, to a missense DCLRE1C variant. Evidence from a later analysis indicated that most CMV-associated TCR beta chains looked HLA-restricted. Accurate predictions that matched the HLA-A and HLA-B alleles of most subjects were reportedly made from TCR beta sequences.

Sequenced material: PBMCs. The chain carries TRBV9 and TRBJ1-4; no reliable D call. The receptor was isolated from a woman aged 40 to 50 in good health and CMV-seronegative. The chain's CDR3 is CASSVGGEGPDEENEKLFF. The CDR3 coding sequence is TGTGCCAGCAGCGTAGGGGGAGAGGGCCCCGACGAGGAAAATGAAAAACTGTTTTTT.